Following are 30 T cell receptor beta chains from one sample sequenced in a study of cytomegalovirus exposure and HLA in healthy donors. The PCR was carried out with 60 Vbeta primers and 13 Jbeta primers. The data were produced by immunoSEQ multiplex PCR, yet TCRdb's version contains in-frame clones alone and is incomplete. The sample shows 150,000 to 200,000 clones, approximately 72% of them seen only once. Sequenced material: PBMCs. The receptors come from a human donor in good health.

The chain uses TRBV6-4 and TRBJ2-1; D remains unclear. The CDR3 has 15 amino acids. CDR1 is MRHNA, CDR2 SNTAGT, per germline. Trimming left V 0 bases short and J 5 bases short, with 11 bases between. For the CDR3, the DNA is TGTGCCAGCAGTGACTCTAGAACGCCCGACAATGAGCAGTTCTTC. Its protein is CASSDSRTPDNEQFF.

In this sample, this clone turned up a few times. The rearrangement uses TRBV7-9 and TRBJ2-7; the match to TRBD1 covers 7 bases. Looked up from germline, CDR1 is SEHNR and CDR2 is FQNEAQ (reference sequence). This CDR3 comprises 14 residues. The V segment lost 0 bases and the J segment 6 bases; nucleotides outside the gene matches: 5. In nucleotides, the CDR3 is TGTGCCAGCAGCTTAGCGCAACAGGGGAGCGAGCAGTACTTC. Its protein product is CASSLAQQGSEQYF.

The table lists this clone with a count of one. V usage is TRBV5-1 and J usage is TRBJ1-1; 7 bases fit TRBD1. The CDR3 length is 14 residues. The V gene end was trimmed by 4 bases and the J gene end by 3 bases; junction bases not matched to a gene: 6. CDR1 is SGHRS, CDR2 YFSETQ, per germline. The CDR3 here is CASSPRTGYTEAFF. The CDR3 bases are TGCGCCAGCAGCCCAAGGACAGGCTACACTGAAGCTTTCTTT.

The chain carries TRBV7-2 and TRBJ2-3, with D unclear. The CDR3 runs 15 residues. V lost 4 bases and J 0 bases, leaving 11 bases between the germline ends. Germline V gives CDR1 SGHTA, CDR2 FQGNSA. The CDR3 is CASSSTNPSTDTQYF. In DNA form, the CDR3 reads TGTGCCAGCAGCTCGACAAACCCTAGCACAGATACGCAGTATTTT.

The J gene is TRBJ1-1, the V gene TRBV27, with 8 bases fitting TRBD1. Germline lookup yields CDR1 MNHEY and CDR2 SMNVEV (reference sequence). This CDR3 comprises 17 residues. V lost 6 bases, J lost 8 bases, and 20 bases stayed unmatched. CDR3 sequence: CASSPWTGHSADYEAFF. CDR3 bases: TGTGCCAGCAGCCCCTGGACAGGGCACTCCGCCGACTACGAAGCTTTCTTT.

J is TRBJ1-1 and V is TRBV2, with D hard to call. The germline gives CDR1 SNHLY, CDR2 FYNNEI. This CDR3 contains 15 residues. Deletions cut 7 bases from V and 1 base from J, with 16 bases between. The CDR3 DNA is TGTGCCAGCACCATAGGGAGTTACCCGAACACTGAAGCTTTCTTT. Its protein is CASTIGSYPNTEAFF.

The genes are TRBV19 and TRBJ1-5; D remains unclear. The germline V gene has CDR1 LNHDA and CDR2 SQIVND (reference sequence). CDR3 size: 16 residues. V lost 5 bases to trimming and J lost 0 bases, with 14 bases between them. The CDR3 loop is CASSFPLAFSNQPQHF. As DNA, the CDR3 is TGTGCCAGTAGTTTCCCCCTGGCATTTAGCAATCAGCCCCAGCATTTT.

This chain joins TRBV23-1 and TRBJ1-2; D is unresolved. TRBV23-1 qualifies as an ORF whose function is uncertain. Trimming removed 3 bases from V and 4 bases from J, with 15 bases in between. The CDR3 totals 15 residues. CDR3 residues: CASSQYGLPAYGYTF. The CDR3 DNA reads TGCGCCAGCAGTCAGTACGGACTGCCGGCCTATGGCTACACCTTC.

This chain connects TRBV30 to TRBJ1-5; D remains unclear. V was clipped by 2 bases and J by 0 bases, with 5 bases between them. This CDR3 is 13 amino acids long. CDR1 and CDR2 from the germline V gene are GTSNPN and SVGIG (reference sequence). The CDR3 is CAWSRSSNQPQHF. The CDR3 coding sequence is TGTGCCTGGAGTCGGAGTAGCAATCAGCCCCAGCATTTT. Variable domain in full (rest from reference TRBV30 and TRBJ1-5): SQTIHQWPATLVQPVGSPLSLECTVEGTSNPNLYWYRQAAGRGLQLLFYSVGIGQISSEVPQNLSASRPQDRQFILSSKKLLLSDSGFYLCAWSRSSNQPQHFGDGTRLSIL.

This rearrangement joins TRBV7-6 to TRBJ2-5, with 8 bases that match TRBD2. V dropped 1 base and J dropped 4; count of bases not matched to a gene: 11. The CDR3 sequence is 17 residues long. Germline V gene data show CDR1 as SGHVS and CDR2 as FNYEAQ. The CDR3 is CASSLVGGSGAGETQYF. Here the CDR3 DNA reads TGTGCCAGCAGCTTAGTGGGTGGTAGCGGGGCGGGAGAGACCCAGTACTTC.

For the CDR3, the DNA is TGCGCCAGCAGCCAAACAACAGGGGACTATGGCTACACCTTC. Translation: CASSQTTGDYGYTF. V usage is TRBV4-1 and J usage is TRBJ1-2; the match to TRBD1 covers 7 bases. Germline V CDR1 and CDR2: MGHRA, YSYEKL. Unmatched junction bases numbered 3, after V lost 2 bases and J lost 3 bases. The CDR3 spans 14 residues.

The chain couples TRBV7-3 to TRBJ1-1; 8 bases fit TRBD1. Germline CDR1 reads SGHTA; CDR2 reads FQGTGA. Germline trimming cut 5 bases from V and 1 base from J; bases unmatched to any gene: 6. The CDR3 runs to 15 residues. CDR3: CASSKGGTGNTEAFF. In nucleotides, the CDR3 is TGTGCCAGCAGCAAAGGGGGGACAGGGAACACTGAAGCTTTCTTT.

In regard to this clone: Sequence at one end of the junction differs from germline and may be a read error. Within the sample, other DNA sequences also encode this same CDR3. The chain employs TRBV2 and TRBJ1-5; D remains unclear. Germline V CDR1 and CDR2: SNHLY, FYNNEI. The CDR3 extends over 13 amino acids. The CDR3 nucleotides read TGTGCCACCTCCTTAGCTGGCAATCAGCCCCAGCACTTT. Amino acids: CATSLAGNQPQHF.

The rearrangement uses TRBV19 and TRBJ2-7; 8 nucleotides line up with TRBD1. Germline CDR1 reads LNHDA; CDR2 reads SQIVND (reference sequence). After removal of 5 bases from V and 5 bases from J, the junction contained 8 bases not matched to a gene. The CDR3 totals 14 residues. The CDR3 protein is CASSSPGQGDEQYF. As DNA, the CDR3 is TGTGCCAGTAGTTCTCCAGGACAGGGTGACGAGCAGTACTTC.

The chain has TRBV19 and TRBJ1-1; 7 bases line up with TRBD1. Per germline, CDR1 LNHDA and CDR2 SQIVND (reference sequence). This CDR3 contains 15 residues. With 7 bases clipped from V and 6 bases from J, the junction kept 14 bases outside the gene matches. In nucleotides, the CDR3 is TGTGCCAGTATCGCGACAGGGAGAGGGAGCCCTGAAGCTTTCTTT. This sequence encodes CASIATGRGSPEAFF.

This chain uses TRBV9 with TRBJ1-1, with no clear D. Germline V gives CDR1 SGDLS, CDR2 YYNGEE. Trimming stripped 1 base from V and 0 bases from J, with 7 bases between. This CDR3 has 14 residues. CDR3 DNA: TGTGCCAGCAGCGTACAAGCGGTGAACACTGAAGCTTTCTTT. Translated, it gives CASSVQAVNTEAFF.

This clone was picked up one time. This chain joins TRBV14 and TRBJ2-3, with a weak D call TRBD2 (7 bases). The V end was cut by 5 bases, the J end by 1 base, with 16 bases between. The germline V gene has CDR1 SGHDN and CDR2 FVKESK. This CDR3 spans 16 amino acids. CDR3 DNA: TGTGCCAGCAGCTTTCGGGGGAGGGGGGGCACAGATACGCAGTATTTT. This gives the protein CASSFRGRGGTDTQYF.

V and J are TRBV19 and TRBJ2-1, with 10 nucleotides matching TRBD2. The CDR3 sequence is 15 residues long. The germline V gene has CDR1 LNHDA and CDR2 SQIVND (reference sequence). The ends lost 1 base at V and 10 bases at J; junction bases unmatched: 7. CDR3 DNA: TGTGCCAGTAGTATAGCGAGCGGGGGGGCACGGGAGCAGTTCTTC. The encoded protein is CASSIASGGAREQFF.

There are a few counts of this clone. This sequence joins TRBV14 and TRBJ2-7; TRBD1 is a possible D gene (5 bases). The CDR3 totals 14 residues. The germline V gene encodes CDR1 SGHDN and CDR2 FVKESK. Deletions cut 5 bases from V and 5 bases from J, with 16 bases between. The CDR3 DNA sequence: TGTGCCAGCAGCGCTAACAGGTTTTCCCACGAGCAGTACTTC. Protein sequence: CASSANRFSHEQYF.

CDR3 amino acids: CASRTDGSEAFF. CDR3 nucleotides: TGTGCCAGCAGAACAGACGGGAGTGAAGCTTTCTTT. The chain has TRBV25-1 and TRBJ1-1; D call uncertain. The germline V and J ends were trimmed by 6 bases and 7 bases, with 12 bases remaining between them. There are 12 residues in the CDR3. The germline CDR1 and CDR2 sequences are MGHDK and SYGVNS.

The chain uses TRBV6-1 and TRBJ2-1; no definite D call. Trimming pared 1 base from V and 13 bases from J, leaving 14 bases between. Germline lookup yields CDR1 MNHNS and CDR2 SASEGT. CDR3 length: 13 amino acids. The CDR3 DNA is TGTGCCAGCAGTGAAGAGAGAGGCAGCATCCAGTTCTTC. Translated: CASSEERGSIQFF.

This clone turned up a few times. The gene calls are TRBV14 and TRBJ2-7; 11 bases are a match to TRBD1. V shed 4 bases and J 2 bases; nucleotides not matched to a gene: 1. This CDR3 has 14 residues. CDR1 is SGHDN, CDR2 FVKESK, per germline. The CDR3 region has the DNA TGTGCCAGCAGCCCGGGACAGGGGGCCTACGAGCAGTACTTC. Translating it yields CASSPGQGAYEQYF. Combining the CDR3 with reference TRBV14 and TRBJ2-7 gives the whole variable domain EAGVTQFPSHSVIEKGQTVTLRCDPISGHDNLYWYRRVMGKEIKFLLHFVKESKQDESGMPNNRFLAERTGGTYSTLKVQPAELEDSGVYFCASSPGQGAYEQYFGPGTRLTVT.

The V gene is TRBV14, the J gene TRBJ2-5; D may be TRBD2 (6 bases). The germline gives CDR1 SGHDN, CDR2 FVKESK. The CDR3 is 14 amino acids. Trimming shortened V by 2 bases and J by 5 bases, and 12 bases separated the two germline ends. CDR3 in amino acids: CASSQSEGRETQYF. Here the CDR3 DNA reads TGTGCCAGCAGCCAATCCGAGGGGAGGGAGACCCAGTACTTC.

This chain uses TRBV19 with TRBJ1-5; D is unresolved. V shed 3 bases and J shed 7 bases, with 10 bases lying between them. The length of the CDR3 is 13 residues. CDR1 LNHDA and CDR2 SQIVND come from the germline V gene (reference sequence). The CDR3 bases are TGTGCCAGTAGTATGGGAGTAGGGCAGCCCCAGCATTTT. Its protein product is CASSMGVGQPQHF.

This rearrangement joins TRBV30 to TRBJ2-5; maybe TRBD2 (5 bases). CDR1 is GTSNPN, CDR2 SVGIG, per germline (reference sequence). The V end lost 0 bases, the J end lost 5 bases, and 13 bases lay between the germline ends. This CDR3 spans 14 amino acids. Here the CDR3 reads CAWSVSVSGETQYF. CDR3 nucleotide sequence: TGTGCCTGGAGTGTAAGTGTATCGGGGGAGACCCAGTACTTC. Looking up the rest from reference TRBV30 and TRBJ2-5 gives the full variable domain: SQTIHQWPATLVQPVGSPLSLECTVEGTSNPNLYWYRQAAGRGLQLLFYSVGIGQISSEVPQNLSASRPQDRQFILSSKKLLLSDSGFYLCAWSVSVSGETQYFGPGTRLLVL.

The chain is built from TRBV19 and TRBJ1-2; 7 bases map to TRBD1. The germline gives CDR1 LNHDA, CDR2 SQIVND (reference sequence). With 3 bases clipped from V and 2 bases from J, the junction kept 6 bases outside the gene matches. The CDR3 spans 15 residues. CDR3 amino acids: CASSIRQGWNYGYTF. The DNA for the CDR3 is TGTGCCAGTAGTATCAGACAGGGTTGGAACTATGGCTACACCTTC.

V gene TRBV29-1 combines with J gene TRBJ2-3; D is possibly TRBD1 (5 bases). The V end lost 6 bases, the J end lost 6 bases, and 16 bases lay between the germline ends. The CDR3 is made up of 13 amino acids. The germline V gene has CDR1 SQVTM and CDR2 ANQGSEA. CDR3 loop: CSVRPTVGDTQYF. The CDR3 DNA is TGCAGCGTGCGACCGACAGTGGGTGATACGCAGTATTTT.

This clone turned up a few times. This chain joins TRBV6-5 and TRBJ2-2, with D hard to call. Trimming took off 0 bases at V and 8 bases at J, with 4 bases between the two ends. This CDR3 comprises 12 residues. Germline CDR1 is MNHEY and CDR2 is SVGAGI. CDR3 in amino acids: CASSYSAGELFF. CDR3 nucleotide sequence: TGTGCCAGCAGTTACTCGGCAGGGGAGCTGTTTTTT.

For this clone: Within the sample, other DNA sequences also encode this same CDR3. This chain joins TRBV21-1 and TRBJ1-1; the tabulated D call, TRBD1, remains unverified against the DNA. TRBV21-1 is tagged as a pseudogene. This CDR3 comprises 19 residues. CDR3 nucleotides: TGTGCCAGCAGCGTCCGACTTTACAGGGGGCGCGGGATAAACACTGAAGCTTTCTTT. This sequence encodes CASSVRLYRGRGINTEAFF.

CDR3 protein: CASSLQGLGETQYF. CDR3 DNA sequence: TGTGCCAGCAGTCTTCAGGGGCTCGGGGAGACCCAGTACTTC. The V call is TRBV5-5, the J call TRBJ2-5, with D possibly TRBD1 on 6 matching bases. Germline-derived CDR1 and CDR2 are SGHKS and YYEKEE (reference sequence). Trimming took 5 bases from V and 5 from J, leaving 16 bases between them. The length of the CDR3 is 14 residues.